These 22 T cell receptor beta chains were all obtained from the same sample, sequenced in a study of blood T cells in healthy people across ages. Primed by a sample-barcoded 5' primer and a J-beta primer mix, a second PCR proceeded for about 7 to 12 cycles. TCRdb redid the calling of the 5' RACE reads with MiXCR, one entry per CDR3 protein. Of 600,000 to 850,000 distinct CDR3 sequences listed, roughly 25% are singletons. These data also featured in a second study, about T cells of mothers and their children.

The sequencing input was blood. These receptors were collected from a boy aged 5-17 years in good health.

This clonotype occurred many times. The chain carries TRBV20-1 and TRBJ1-4; 8 positions agree with TRBD1. J lost 8 bases, V lost 6 bases, and 8 bases had no gene match. Germline CDR1 is DFQATT and CDR2 is SNEGSKA (reference sequence). The CDR3 is 13 amino acids. The chain's CDR3 is CSASGQGGEKLFF. Here the CDR3 DNA reads TGCAGTGCGAGCGGACAGGGTGGGGAAAAACTGTTTTTT.

The chain joins TRBV29-1 to TRBJ2-5; D possibly corresponds to TRBD1 (6 bases). V was cut by 4 bases and J by 11 bases, with 17 bases left in between. The CDR3 is made up of 12 amino acids. Germline loops: CDR1 SQVTM, CDR2 ANQGSEA. This CDR3 is CSVVQGPYAQYF. The CDR3 DNA sequence: TGCAGCGTTGTGCAGGGGCCCTACGCGCAGTACTTC.

This clonotype was seen a few times. The V and J genes are TRBV28 and TRBJ1-2; 9 nucleotides align to TRBD1. This CDR3 comprises 15 residues. Germline trimming cut 5 bases from V and 4 bases from J; bases unmatched to any gene: 8. CDR1 and CDR2 from the germline V gene are MDHEN and SYDVKM. CDR3 loop: CASSRPDRGIYGYTF. CDR3 coding DNA: TGTGCCAGCAGTAGGCCGGACAGGGGTATCTATGGCTACACCTTC.

This clonotype was picked up a small number of times. The chain links TRBV19 to TRBJ2-5, with TRBD1 identical over 8 bases. The assigned J gene may be wrong: the sequence end matches TRBJ2-1 better. The length of the CDR3 is 12 residues. Germline CDR1 LNHDA, CDR2 SQIVND (reference sequence). CDR3 nucleotide sequence: TGTGCCAGTACCACAGGGGGTGATGAGCAGTTCTTC. Translating gives CASTTGGDEQFF.

The V and J genes are TRBV10-3 and TRBJ1-2, with 8 bases matching TRBD1. Germline V gives CDR1 ENHRY, CDR2 SYGVKD. This CDR3 contains 14 residues. Losses at the gene ends were 6 bases for V and 7 bases for J; bases not matched to a gene: 10. The CDR3 bases are TGTGCCATCAGAGAGGACAGGGTAGATCTTGGCTACACCTTC. This gives the protein CAIREDRVDLGYTF.

This clonotype was picked up a small number of times. The J gene is TRBJ2-5, the V gene TRBV29-1; D gene uncertain. Between the trimmed V and J ends, which lost 0 bases and 3 bases, there was a span of 8 bases. CDR3 length: 13 amino acids. Per the germline V gene, CDR1 is SQVTM and CDR2 is ANQGSEA. CDR3 sequence (DNA): TGCAGCGTTGAAGAGGGTTTAGAAGAGACCCAGTACTTC. It codes for CSVEEGLEETQYF.

The chain couples TRBV20-1 to TRBJ1-4; 9 bases map to TRBD1. Trimming cost V 5 bases and J 7 bases; bases outside gene matches: 11. Germline V gene sequence: CDR1 DFQATT, CDR2 SNEGSKA (reference sequence). The CDR3 is 15 amino acids. This chain's CDR3 is CSAVPGQGGGEKLFF. In nucleotides, the CDR3 is TGCAGTGCTGTCCCGGGACAGGGTGGTGGTGAAAAACTGTTTTTT.

The J gene is TRBJ2-1, the V gene TRBV5-1, with 9 positions matching TRBD2. V dropped 2 bases and J dropped 3; count of bases not matched to a gene: 3. This CDR3 has 15 residues. Germline-derived CDR1 and CDR2 are SGHRS and YFSETQ. The CDR3 here is CASSFLAGLYNEQFF. The CDR3 coding sequence is TGCGCCAGCAGCTTCCTAGCGGGACTCTACAATGAGCAGTTCTTC.

This chain uses TRBV9 with TRBJ2-7; a weak D match, TRBD2 (5 bases). Trimming took 1 base from V and 5 from J, leaving 10 bases between them. Germline V gives CDR1 SGDLS, CDR2 YYNGEE. The CDR3 spans 13 residues. The DNA for the CDR3 is TGTGCCAGCAGCGTATCCGTGGGAGACGAGCAGTACTTC. Amino acids: CASSVSVGDEQYF.

This chain uses TRBV2 with TRBJ2-4; D unclear. Germline lookup yields CDR1 SNHLY and CDR2 FYNNEI. The CDR3 length is 13 residues. Between the trimmed V and J ends, which lost 7 bases and 0 bases, there was a span of 7 bases. The DNA of the CDR3 is TGTGCCAGCACGAAAGAAGCCAAAAACATTCAGTACTTC. Translation: CASTKEAKNIQYF. The whole variable domain, filled in from reference TRBV2 and TRBJ2-4, reads EPEVTQTPSHQVTQMGQEVILRCVPISNHLYFYWYRQILGQKVEFLVSFYNNEISEKSEIFDDQFSVERPDGSNFTLKIRSTKLEDSAMYFCASTKEAKNIQYFGAGTRLSVL.

This clonotype was counted only a few times. The chain recombines TRBV12-3 or TRBV12-4 with TRBJ2-7; no reliable D call. V dropped 8 bases and J dropped 0 bases, with 17 bases sitting between them. The CDR3 is 15 residues long. CDR3 loop: CASAPGQQSSYEQYF. Here the CDR3 DNA reads TGTGCCAGCGCCCCCGGGCAGCAAAGCTCCTACGAGCAGTACTTC.

CDR3 amino acids: CASSEGGRGNQPQHF. The CDR3 bases are TGTGCCAGCAGTGAAGGGGGCAGGGGTAATCAGCCCCAGCATTTT. The gene calls are TRBV2 and TRBJ1-5, with D perhaps matching TRBD1 (6 bases). V gave up 1 base and J gave up 4 bases, with 11 bases separating them. This CDR3 spans 15 amino acids. Germline V gene lookup returns CDR1 SNHLY and CDR2 FYNNEI.

This chain connects TRBV27 to TRBJ2-5; weak D call: TRBD2 (5 bases). The CDR3 length is 13 residues. Germline assignment: CDR1 MNHEY and CDR2 SMNVEV (reference sequence). Trimming shortened V by 8 bases and J by 2 bases, and 12 bases separated the two germline ends. The CDR3 sequence is CASGRTQQETQYF. The CDR3 DNA follows: TGTGCCAGCGGGCGGACTCAGCAAGAGACCCAGTACTTC.

This clonotype was seen a handful of times. The V and J genes are TRBV28 and TRBJ1-4; D unresolved. This CDR3 contains 15 residues. The V gene's germline CDR1 is MDHEN and CDR2 SYDVKM. V was clipped by 5 bases and J by 0 bases, with 10 bases between them. CDR3 bases: TGTGCCAGCAGTCCCCATGCGGCAACTAATGAAAAACTGTTTTTT. It is translated as CASSPHAATNEKLFF.

This clonotype appeared a few times. The chain has TRBV11-2 and TRBJ1-6, with a tentative D call TRBD1 (5 bases). V gave up 0 bases and J gave up 7 bases, with 13 bases separating them. CDR1 SGHAT and CDR2 FQNNGV come from the germline V gene. The CDR3 has 16 residues. The CDR3 nucleotides are TGTGCCAGCAGCTTAGATCTGCGGGGGGTGAATTCACCCCTCCACTTT. It encodes CASSLDLRGVNSPLHF.

This clonotype was observed a few times. The CDR3 DNA is TGTGCCAGCTCACACAGGACAGACTATGGCTACACCTTC. This encodes CASSHRTDYGYTF. The gene calls are TRBV18 and TRBJ1-2; possibly TRBD1 for D (6 bases). The CDR3 covers 13 residues. The V end was cut by 4 bases, the J end by 3 bases, with 9 bases between. Per germline, CDR1 KGHSH and CDR2 LQKENI.

This clonotype was seen a handful of times. This sequence joins TRBV28 and TRBJ2-5; D possibly corresponds to TRBD1 (7 bases). Germline V gives CDR1 MDHEN, CDR2 SYDVKM. V lost 3 bases, J lost 2 bases, and 16 bases lay in between. This CDR3 has 16 residues. CDR3 sequence reads: CASSFLTQGTQETQYF. The CDR3 coding sequence is TGTGCCAGCAGTTTTCTTACACAGGGGACTCAAGAGACCCAGTACTTC.

The V gene is TRBV7-9, the J gene TRBJ2-1; 8 bases match TRBD2. This CDR3 is built from 15 residues. V shed 0 bases, J shed 8 bases, and the junction held 6 bases outside the gene matches. CDR1 is SEHNR and CDR2 is FQNEAQ in the germline V gene (reference sequence). The CDR3 DNA sequence: TGTGCCAGCAGCTTAGCAGGGCGGGAGGAGGATGAGCAGTTCTTC. This sequence encodes CASSLAGREEDEQFF.

CDR3 sequence reads: CASSQDMTSGNYEQFF. The CDR3 DNA reads TGCGCCAGCAGCCAAGATATGACTAGCGGGAACTATGAGCAGTTCTTC. The chain couples TRBV4-1 to TRBJ2-1; 11 nucleotides match TRBD2. Trimming at V came to 0 bases and at J to 8 bases, leaving 6 bases not matched to a gene. Per the germline V gene, CDR1 is MGHRA and CDR2 is YSYEKL. The CDR3 covers 16 residues.

The chain is built from TRBV4-1 and TRBJ2-3, with a possible D match to TRBD2 (6 bases). Trimming stripped 0 bases from V and 1 base from J, with 8 bases between. Germline CDR1 is MGHRA and CDR2 is YSYEKL. CDR3 length equals 15 residues. The CDR3: CASSQEGTRTDTQYF. CDR3 coding DNA: TGCGCCAGCAGCCAAGAAGGGACTCGCACAGATACGCAGTATTTT.

This clonotype was counted a few times. DNA for the CDR3: TGTGCCAGCAGCTTAGGACAGGGTGAAAATGAGCAGTTCTTC. It yields the protein CASSLGQGENEQFF. The chain is built from TRBV7-3 and TRBJ2-1; 8 nucleotides match TRBD1. V lost 2 bases to trimming and J lost 7 bases; unmatched junction nucleotides: 4. This CDR3 spans 14 amino acids. CDR1 is SGHTA and CDR2 is FQGTGA in the germline V gene.

The rearrangement joins TRBV15 to TRBJ1-1; D is ambiguous. Per germline, CDR1 LNHNV and CDR2 YYDKDF (reference sequence). The germline V and J ends were trimmed by 8 bases and 1 base, with 11 bases remaining between them. The CDR3 runs 13 residues. CDR3 protein: CATGSERNTEAFF. CDR3 DNA sequence: TGTGCCACCGGGTCGGAAAGGAACACTGAAGCTTTCTTT. The full variable domain, with the rest looked up from reference TRBV15 and TRBJ1-1, is DAMVIQNPRYQVTQFGKPVTLSCSQTLNHNVMYWYQQKSSQAPKLLFHYYDKDFNNEADTPDNFQSRRPNTSFCFLDIRSPGLGDTAMYLCATGSERNTEAFFGQGTRLTVV.